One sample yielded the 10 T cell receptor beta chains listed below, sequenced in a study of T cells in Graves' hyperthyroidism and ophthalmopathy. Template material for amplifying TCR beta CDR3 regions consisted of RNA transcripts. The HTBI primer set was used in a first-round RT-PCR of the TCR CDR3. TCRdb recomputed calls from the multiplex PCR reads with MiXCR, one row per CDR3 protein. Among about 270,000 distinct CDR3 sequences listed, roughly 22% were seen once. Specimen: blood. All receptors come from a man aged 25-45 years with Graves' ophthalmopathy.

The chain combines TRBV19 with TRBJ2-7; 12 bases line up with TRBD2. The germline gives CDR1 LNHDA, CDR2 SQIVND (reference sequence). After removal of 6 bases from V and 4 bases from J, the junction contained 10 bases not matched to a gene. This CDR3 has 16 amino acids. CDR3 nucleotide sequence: TGTGCCAGTAGCCCCGGGACTAGCGGGCTCCGGTACGAGCAGTACTTC. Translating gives CASSPGTSGLRYEQYF.

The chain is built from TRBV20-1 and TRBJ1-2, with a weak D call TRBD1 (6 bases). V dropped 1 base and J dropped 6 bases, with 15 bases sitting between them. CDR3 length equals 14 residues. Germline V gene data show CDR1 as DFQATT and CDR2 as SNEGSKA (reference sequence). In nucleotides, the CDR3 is TGCAGTGCTAGAGCCCGGACAGCCTTTGATGGCTACACCTTC. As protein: CSARARTAFDGYTF.

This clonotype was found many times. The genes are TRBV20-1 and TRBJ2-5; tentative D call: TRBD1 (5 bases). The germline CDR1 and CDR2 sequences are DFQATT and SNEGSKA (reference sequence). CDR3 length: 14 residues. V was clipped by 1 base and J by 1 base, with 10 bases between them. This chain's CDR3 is CSARAITGQETQYF. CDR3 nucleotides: TGCAGTGCTAGAGCTATTACAGGCCAAGAGACCCAGTACTTC.

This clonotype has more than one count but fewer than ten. CDR3 residues: CASSLGFGTSLLQFF. In DNA form, the CDR3 reads TGTGCCAGCAGTTTAGGGTTCGGGACTAGTTTGTTGCAGTTCTTC. V usage is TRBV28 and J usage is TRBJ2-1; 8 bases line up with TRBD2. Germline CDR1 and CDR2: MDHEN and SYDVKM. CDR3 size: 15 residues. V shed 2 bases and J 12 bases; nucleotides not matched to a gene: 12.

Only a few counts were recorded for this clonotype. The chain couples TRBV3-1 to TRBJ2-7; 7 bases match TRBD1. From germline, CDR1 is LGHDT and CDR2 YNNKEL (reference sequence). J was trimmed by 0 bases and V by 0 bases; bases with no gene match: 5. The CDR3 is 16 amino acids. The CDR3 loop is CASSQEDRTSSYEQYF. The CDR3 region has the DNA TGTGCCAGCAGCCAAGAGGACAGGACCAGCTCCTACGAGCAGTACTTC.

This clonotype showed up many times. The CDR3 coding sequence is TGTGCCAGCAGCTCCTCCGGGACTAGCGCCTACGAGCAGTACTTC. It is translated as CASSSSGTSAYEQYF. The chain carries TRBV11-3 and TRBJ2-7; TRBD2 agrees at 10 bases. V shed 4 bases and J 2 bases; nucleotides not matched to a gene: 5. The CDR3 loop spans 15 amino acids. Germline lookup yields CDR1 SGHNT and CDR2 YENEEA.

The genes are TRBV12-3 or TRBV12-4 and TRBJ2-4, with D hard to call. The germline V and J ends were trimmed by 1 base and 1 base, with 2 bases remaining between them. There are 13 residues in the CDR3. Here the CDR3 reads CASSLEAKNIQYF. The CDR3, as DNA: TGTGCCAGCAGTTTAGAGGCCAAAAACATTCAGTACTTC.

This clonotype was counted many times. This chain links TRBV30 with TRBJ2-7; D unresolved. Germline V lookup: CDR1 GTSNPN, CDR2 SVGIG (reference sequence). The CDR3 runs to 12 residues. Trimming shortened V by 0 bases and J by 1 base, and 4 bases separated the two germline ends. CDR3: CAWSVQSYEQYF. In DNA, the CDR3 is TGTGCCTGGAGTGTTCAATCCTACGAGCAGTACTTC.

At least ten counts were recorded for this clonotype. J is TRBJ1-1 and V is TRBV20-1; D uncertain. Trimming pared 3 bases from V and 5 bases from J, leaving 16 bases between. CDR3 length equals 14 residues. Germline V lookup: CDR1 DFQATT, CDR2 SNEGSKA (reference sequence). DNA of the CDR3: TGCAGTGCTAGGGTAACGGGCCATCGGACTGAAGCTTTCTTT. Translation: CSARVTGHRTEAFF.

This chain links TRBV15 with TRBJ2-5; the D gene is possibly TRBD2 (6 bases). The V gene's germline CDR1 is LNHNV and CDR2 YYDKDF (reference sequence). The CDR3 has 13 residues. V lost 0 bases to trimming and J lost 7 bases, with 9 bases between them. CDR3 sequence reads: CATSRDLGGTQYF. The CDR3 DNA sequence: TGTGCCACCAGCAGAGATTTGGGGGGGACCCAGTACTTC.